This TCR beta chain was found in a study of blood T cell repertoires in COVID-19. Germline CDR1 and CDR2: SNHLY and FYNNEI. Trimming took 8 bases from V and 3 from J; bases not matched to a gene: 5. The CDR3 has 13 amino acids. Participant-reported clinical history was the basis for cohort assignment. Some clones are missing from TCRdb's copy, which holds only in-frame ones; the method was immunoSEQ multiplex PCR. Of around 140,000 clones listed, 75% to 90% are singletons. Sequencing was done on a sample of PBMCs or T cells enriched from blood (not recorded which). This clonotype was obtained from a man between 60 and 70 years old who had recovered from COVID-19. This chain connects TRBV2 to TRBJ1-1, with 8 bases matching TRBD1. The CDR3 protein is CASVRQGYTEAFF. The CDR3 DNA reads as TGTGCCAGCGTGAGACAGGGGTACACTGAAGCTTTCTTT.